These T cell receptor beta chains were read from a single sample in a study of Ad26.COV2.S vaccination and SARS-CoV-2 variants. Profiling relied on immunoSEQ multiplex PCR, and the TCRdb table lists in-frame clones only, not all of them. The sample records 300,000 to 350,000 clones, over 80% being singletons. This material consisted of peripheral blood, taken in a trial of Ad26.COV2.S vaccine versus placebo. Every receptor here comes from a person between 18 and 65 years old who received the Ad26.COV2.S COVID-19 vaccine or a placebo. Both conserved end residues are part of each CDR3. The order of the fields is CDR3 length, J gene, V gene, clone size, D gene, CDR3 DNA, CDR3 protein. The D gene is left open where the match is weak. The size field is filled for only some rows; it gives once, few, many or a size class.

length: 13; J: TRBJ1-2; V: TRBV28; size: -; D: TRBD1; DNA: TGTGCCAGCAGTTACGGGACAGCCTATGGCTACACCTTC; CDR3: CASSYGTAYGYTF
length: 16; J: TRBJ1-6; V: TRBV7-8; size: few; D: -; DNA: TGTGCCAGCAGCTTCAGGGGAAGAGGGGATAATTCACCCCTCCACTTT; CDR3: CASSFRGRGDNSPLHF
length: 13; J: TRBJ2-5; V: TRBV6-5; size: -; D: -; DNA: TGTGCCAGCTACCGAGGGAAGGGAGAGACCCAGTACTTC; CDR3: CASYRGKGETQYF
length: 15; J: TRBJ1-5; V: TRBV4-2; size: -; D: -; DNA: TGTGCCAGCAGCCAAGGACAGGCTAGCAATCAGCCCCAGCATTTT; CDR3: CASSQGQASNQPQHF
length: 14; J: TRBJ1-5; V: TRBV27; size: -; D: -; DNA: TGTGCCAGCAGTTTCTCATCCGCGAGTCAGCCCCAGCATTTT; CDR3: CASSFSSASQPQHF
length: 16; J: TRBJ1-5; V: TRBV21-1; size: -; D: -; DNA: TGTGCCAGCAGCAAAGCGCCTTACAGGCAGTCTCAGCCCCAGCATTTT; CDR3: CASSKAPYRQSQPQHF
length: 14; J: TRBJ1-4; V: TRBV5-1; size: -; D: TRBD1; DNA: TGCGCCAGCAGCGAGGGACAGGGCCTTAGTAAACTGTTTTTT; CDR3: CASSEGQGLSKLFF
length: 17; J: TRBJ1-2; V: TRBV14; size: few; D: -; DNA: TGTGCCAGCAGCCCTACCCGGGACGGGGTTTGGGACTATGGCTACACCTTC; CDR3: CASSPTRDGVWDYGYTF
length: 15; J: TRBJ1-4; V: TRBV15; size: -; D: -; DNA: TGTGCCAGCCGGCCCCCGGGAAGGGTTAATGAAAAACTGTTTTTT; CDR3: CASRPPGRVNEKLFF
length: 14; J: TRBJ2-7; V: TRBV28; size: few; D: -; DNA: TGTGCCAGCAGGGGGCCGGGACGCTCCTACGAGCAGTACTTC; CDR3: CASRGPGRSYEQYF
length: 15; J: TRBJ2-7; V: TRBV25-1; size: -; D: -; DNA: TGTGCCAGCAGTGCCGCCGGGGTAGGTGCCTACGAGCAGTACTTC; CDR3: CASSAAGVGAYEQYF
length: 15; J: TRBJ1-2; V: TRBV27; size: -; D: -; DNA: TGTGCCAGCAGTCGGAACTCGGACGGGACACAAGGCTACACCTTC; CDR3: CASSRNSDGTQGYTF
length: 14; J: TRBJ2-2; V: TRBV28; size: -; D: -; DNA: TGTGCCAGCAGCCCGCCAACAGGCACCGGGGAGCTGTTTTTT; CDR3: CASSPPTGTGELFF
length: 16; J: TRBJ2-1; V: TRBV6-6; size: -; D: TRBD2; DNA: TGTGCCAGCAGTACTATGGGCGGGGGGAACTACAATGAGCAGTTCTTC; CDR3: CASSTMGGGNYNEQFF
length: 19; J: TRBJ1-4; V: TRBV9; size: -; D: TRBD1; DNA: TGTGCCAGCAGCGTAGATCCTATAGGACAGGGCCTATCAAATGAAAAACTGTTTTTT; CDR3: CASSVDPIGQGLSNEKLFF
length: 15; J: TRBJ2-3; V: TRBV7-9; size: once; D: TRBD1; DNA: TGTGCCAGCAGCTTCCAGGGACAGAGAGGAAATACGCAGTATTTT; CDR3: CASSFQGQRGNTQYF
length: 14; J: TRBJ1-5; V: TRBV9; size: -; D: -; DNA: TGTGCCAGCAGCGTGGGGGGGAGCAATCAGCCCCAGCATTTT; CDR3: CASSVGGSNQPQHF
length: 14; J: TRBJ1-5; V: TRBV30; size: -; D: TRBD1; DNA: TGTGCCTGGTCAGGGGGGGGAAGCAATCAGCCCCAGCATTTT; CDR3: CAWSGGGSNQPQHF
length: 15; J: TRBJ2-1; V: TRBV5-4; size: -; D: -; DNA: TGTGCCAGCAGCCCGGGACTTGGGGATTACAATGAGCAGTTCTTC; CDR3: CASSPGLGDYNEQFF
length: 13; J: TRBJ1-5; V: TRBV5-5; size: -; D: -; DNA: TGTGCCAGCAGTTATGGCGGCGGAGGGCCCCAGCATTTT; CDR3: CASSYGGGGPQHF
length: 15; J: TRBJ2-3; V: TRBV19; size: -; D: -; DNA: TGTGCCAGTCAAGGGCCTCGGCGGTTCACAGATACGCAGTATTTT; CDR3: CASQGPRRFTDTQYF
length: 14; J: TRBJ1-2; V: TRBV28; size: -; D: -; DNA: TGTGCCAGCAGTTTTCGACAGCCGAACTATGGCTACACCTTC; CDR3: CASSFRQPNYGYTF
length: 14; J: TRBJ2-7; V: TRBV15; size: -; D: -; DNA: TGTGCCACCAGCAGAGCGGGCAGGGGTTACGAGCAGTACTTC; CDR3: CATSRAGRGYEQYF
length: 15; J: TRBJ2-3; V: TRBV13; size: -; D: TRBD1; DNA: TGTGCCAGCAGCCCAGGGACAGGGCCGCAAGATACGCAGTATTTT; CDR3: CASSPGTGPQDTQYF
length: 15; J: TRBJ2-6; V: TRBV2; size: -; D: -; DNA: TGTGCCAGCAGCGCTCAGAACTCTGGGGCCAACGTCCTGACTTTC; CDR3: CASSAQNSGANVLTF
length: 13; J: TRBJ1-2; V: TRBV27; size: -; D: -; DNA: TGTGCCAGCAGTGAGAGGATCGGCTATGGCTACACCTTC; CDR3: CASSERIGYGYTF
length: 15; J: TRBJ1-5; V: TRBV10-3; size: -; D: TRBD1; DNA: TGTGCCATCAGCCACACAGGGGACAGAAATCAGCCCCAGCATTTT; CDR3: CAISHTGDRNQPQHF
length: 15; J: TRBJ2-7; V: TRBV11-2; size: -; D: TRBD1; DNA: TGTGCCAGCAGCGCCCCGACAGGGGCTGGTTACGAGCAGTACTTC; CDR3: CASSAPTGAGYEQYF
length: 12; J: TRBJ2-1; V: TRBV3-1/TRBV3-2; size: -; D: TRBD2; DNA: TGTGCCAGCAGCCCGGGACTAGCGGTACAGTTCTTC; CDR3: CASSPGLAVQFF